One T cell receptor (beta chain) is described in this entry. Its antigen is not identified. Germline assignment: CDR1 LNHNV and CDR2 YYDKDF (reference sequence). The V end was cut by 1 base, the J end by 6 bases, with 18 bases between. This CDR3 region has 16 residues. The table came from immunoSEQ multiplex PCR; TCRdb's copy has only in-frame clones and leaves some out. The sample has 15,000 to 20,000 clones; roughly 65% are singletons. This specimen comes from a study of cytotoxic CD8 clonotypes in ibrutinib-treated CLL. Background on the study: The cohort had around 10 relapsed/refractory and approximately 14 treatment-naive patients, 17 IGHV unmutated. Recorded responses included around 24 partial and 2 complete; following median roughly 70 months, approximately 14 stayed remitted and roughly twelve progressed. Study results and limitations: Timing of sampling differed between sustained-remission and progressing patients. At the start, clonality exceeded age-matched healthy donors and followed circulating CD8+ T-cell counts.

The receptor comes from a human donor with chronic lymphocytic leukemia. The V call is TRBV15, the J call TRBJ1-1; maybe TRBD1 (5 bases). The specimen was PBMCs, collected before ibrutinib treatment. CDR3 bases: TGTGCCACCAGCAGAGGGGGTAGGGCAAGGGGCCCTGAAGCTTTCTTT. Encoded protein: CATSRGGRARGPEAFF.